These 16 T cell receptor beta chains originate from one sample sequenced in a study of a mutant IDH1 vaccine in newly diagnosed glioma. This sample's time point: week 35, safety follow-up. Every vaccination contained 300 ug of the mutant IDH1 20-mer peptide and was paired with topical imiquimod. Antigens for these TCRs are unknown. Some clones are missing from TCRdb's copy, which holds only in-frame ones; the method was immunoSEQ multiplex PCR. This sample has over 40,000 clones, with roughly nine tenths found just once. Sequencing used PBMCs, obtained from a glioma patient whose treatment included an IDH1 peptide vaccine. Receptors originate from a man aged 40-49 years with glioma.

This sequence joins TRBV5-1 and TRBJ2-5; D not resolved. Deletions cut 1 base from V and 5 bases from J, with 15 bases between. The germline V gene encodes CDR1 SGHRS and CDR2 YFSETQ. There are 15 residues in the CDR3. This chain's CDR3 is CASSLNPSTLETQYF. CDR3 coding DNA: TGCGCCAGCAGCTTGAACCCTAGTACATTGGAGACCCAGTACTTC.

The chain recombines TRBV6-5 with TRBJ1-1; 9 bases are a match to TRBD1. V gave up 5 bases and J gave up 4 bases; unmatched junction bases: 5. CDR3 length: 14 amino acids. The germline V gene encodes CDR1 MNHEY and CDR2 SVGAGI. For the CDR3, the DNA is TGTGCCAGCAGTCACAGGGGGCAGGGCACTGAAGCTTTCTTT. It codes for CASSHRGQGTEAFF.

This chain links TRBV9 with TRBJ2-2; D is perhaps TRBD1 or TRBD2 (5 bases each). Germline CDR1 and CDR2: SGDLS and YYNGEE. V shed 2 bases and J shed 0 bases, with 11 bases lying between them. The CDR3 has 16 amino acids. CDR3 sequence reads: CASSVTGTANTGELFF. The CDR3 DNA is TGTGCCAGCAGCGTTACCGGGACCGCGAACACCGGGGAGCTGTTTTTT. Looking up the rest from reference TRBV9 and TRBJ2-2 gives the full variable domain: DSGVTQTPKHLITATGQRVTLRCSPRSGDLSVYWYQQSLDQGLQFLIQYYNGEERAKGNILERFSAQQFPDLHSELNLSSLELGDSALYFCASSVTGTANTGELFFGEGSRLTVL.

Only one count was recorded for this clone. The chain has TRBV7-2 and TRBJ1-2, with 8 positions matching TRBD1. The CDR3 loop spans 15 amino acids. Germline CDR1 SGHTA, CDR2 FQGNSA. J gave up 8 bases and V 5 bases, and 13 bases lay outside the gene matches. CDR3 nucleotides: TGTGCCAGCAGCCCAATATGGACAGGGCAGGGCGGCTACACCTTC. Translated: CASSPIWTGQGGYTF.

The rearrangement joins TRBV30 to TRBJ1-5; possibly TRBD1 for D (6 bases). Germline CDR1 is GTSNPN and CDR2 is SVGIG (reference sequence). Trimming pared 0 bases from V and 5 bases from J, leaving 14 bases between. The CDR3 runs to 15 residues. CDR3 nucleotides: TGTGCCTGGAGTGTTGAGCAGGGGAGGTATCAGCCCCAGCATTTT. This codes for CAWSVEQGRYQPQHF.

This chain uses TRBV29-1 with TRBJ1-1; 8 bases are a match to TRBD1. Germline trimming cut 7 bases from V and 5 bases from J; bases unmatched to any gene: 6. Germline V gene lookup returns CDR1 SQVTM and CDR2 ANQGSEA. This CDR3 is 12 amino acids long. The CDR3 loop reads CSATRDRTEAFF. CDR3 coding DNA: TGCAGCGCAACCCGGGACAGGACTGAAGCTTTCTTT.

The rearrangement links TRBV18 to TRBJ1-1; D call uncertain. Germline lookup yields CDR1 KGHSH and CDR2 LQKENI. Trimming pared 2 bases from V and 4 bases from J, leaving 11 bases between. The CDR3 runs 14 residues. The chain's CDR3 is CASSPIEELTEAFF. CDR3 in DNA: TGTGCCAGCTCACCAATTGAGGAACTCACTGAAGCTTTCTTT.

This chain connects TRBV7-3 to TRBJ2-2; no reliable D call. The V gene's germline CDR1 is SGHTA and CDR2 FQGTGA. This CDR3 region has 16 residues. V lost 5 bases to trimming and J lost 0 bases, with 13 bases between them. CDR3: CASSRAGGPNTGELFF. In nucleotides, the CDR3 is TGTGCCAGCAGCCGCGCAGGCGGCCCGAACACCGGGGAGCTGTTTTTT.

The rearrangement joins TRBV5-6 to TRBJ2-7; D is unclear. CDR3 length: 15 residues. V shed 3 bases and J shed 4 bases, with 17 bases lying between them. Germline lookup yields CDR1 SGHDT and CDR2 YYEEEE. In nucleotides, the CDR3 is TGTGCCAGCAGCTGGATCCAAAGTAATCGGTACGAGCAGTACTTC. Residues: CASSWIQSNRYEQYF.

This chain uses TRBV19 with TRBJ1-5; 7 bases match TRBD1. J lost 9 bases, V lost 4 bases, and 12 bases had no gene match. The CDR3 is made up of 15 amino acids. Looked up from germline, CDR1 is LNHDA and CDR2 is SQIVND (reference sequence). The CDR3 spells CASSKGIGGQSPQHF. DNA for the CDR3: TGTGCCAGTAGTAAGGGGATAGGGGGCCAGTCGCCCCAGCATTTT.

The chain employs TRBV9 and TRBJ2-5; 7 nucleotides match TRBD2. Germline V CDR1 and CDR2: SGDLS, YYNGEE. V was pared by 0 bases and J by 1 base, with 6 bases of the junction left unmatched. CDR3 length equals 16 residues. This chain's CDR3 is CASSVGWRGSQETQYF. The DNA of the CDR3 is TGTGCCAGCAGCGTAGGCTGGCGGGGGTCCCAAGAGACCCAGTACTTC.

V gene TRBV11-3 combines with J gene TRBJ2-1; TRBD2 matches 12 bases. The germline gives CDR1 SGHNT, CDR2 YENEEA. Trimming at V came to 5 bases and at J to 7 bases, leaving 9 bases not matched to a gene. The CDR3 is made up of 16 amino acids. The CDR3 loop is CASSRASGRAPNEQFF. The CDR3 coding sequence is TGTGCCAGCAGCAGAGCTAGCGGGAGGGCCCCAAATGAGCAGTTCTTC.

CDR3 residues: CASSKRTGQAFF. The CDR3 coding sequence is TGTGCCAGCAGCAAACGGACAGGGCAAGCTTTCTTT. V is TRBV13 and J is TRBJ1-1; 8 bases are shared with TRBD1. With V trimmed by 5 bases and J by 9 bases, 5 bases remained unmatched. The CDR3 has 12 residues. Germline values: CDR1 PRHDT, CDR2 FYEKMQ (reference sequence).

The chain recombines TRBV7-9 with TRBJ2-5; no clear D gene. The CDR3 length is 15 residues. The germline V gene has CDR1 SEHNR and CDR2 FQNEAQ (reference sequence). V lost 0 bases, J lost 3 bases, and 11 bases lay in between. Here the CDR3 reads CASSLATRGEETQYF. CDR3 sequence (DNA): TGTGCCAGCAGCTTAGCCACACGAGGTGAAGAGACCCAGTACTTC.

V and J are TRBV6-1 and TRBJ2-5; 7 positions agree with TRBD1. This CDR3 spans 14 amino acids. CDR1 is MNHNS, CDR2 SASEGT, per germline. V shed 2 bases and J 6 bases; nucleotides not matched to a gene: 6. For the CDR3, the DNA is TGTGCCAGCAGTGAACAAGCAGGGGGTCAGACCCAGTACTTC. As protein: CASSEQAGGQTQYF.

The CDR3 coding sequence is TGTGCCAGCAGCTTAGGCAGGGGAGATCAGCCCCAGCATTTT. It encodes CASSLGRGDQPQHF. V is TRBV7-2 and J is TRBJ1-5, with D maybe TRBD1 (6 bases). The CDR3 runs to 14 residues. Germline CDR1 is SGHTA and CDR2 is FQGNSA. The V and J ends lost 1 base and 5 bases respectively, with 9 bases between them.